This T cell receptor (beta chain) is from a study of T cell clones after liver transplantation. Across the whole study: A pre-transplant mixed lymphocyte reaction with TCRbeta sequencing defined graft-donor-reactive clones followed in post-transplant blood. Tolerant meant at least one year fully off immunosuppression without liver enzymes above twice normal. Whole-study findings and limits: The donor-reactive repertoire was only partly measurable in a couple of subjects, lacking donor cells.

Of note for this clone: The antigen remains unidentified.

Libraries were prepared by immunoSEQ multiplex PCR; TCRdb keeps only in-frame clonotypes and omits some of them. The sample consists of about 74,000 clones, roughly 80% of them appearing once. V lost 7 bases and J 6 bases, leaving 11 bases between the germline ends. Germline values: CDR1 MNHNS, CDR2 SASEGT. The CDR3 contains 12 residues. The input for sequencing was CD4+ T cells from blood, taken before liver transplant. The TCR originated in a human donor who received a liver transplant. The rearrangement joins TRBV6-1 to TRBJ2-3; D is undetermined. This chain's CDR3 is CASKELRDTQYF. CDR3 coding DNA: TGTGCCAGCAAGGAACTTAGGGATACGCAGTATTTT.